The source of this T cell receptor (beta chain) is a study of T cell repertoires in cytomegalovirus infection. TCRdb called the reads again in MiXCR, with one record for every CDR3 protein. This sample has some 320,000 distinct CDR3 sequences, with more than 8% found just once. The germline V and J ends were trimmed by 5 bases and 3 bases, with 19 bases remaining between them. This CDR3 is 17 amino acids long. This clonotype appeared many times. This chain connects TRBV12-3 or TRBV12-4 to TRBJ2-2, with D possibly TRBD1 on 6 matching bases. The sample comprised PBMCs. This sequence was found in a human donor in good health (CMV status not recorded). Some clones in this sample may be carry-over from other donors' samples. DNA of the CDR3: TGTGCCAGCAGTCCTTTTTGGAGGACAGAATACACCGGGGAGCTGTTTTTT. It specifies CASSPFWRTEYTGELFF.